This T cell receptor (beta chain) emerged from a study of PD-L1 blockade in urothelial cancer. Study-level findings and limits: At the 3-week point, tumor-associated blood clones expanded more in durable-benefit patients.

The time point is: peripheral blood 6 weeks after treatment start. This clone showed up just once. Its antigen is still unknown. Some clones are missing from TCRdb's copy, which holds only in-frame ones; the method was immunoSEQ multiplex PCR. The sample includes approximately 47,000 clones, roughly 80% seen only once; the top ten take 8.8%. This sequence originates from a man between 65 and 80 years old with urothelial cancer. The sequencing used PBMCs, collected around atezolizumab (anti-PD-L1) treatment.

The CDR3 region has the DNA TGTGCCAGCAGTGAAGCGCGGGCTAGCGGAGGGCGGCATGAGCAGTTCTTC. It translates to CASSEARASGGRHEQFF. This sequence joins TRBV6-1 and TRBJ2-1; 7 bases match TRBD2. V lost 0 bases, J lost 8 bases, and 13 bases stayed unmatched. CDR3 length: 17 amino acids. The germline V gene has CDR1 MNHNS and CDR2 SASEGT.